This is a list of T cell receptor beta chains from one sample in a study of tumor-infiltrating lymphocytes in oesophageal squamous cell carcinoma. MiXCR, applied by TCRdb to the PCR reads, yields one record per CDR3 protein. Found here are approximately 15,000 distinct CDR3 sequences, around 52% of them singletons; the top ten hold 15% to 25%. The sequenced material came from esophageal tumor tissue. These receptors were obtained from a male donor with esophageal squamous cell carcinoma. CDR3s include the opening cysteine and the closing phenylalanine or tryptophan. The D gene is left open where the match is weak. The listing skips clone size in some rows; elsewhere it reads once, few, many or a size class.

size: few; J: TRBJ2-1; D: TRBD2; V: TRBV7-3; DNA: TGTGCCAGCTCACGGGAGGGGTACAATGAGCAGTTCTTC; CDR3: CASSREGYNEQFF
size: -; J: TRBJ2-5; D: TRBD2; V: TRBV11-2; DNA: TGTGCCAGCAGCTCCGGGACTAGCGGGAGGTTTGAGCAGTACTTC; CDR3: CASSSGTSGRFEQYF
size: few; J: TRBJ2-1; D: TRBD1; V: TRBV5-1; DNA: TGCGCCAGCAGCCCAGGGACAGCCTACAATGAGCAGTTCTTC; CDR3: CASSPGTAYNEQFF
size: few; J: TRBJ2-5; D: TRBD2; V: TRBV6-1; DNA: TGTGCCAGCAGTGAAGCTAGCGGGGGCCAAGAGACCCAGTACTTC; CDR3: CASSEASGGQETQYF
size: large; J: TRBJ2-1; D: TRBD1; V: TRBV7-8; DNA: TGTGCCAGCAGCCAAAGGGACAGCTCCTACAATGAGCAGTTCTTC; CDR3: CASSQRDSSYNEQFF
size: many; J: TRBJ2-1; D: -; V: TRBV5-8; DNA: TGTGCCAGCAGCTTGGTTCCTGGGTCTAGCTACAATGAGCAGTTCTTC; CDR3: CASSLVPGSSYNEQFF
size: -; J: TRBJ2-3; D: TRBD1; V: TRBV6-1; DNA: TGTGCCAGCAGTGAAAGACAGGGGGTCACAGATACGCAGTATTTT; CDR3: CASSERQGVTDTQYF
size: -; J: TRBJ2-2; D: TRBD1; V: TRBV12-3/TRBV12-4; DNA: TGTGCCAGCAGTTTAAATGCCGGGACAGGGAAAGCCGGGGAGCTGTTTTTT; CDR3: CASSLNAGTGKAGELFF
size: -; J: TRBJ2-3; D: -; V: TRBV6-1; DNA: TGTGCCAGCAGTAACGGGCGGGTTACTCTCACAGATACGCAGTATTTT; CDR3: CASSNGRVTLTDTQYF
size: medium-sized; J: TRBJ1-1; D: -; V: TRBV6-1; DNA: TGTGCCAGCAGTATCAGGGCAGAAGCTTTCTTT; CDR3: CASSIRAEAFF
size: -; J: TRBJ2-1; D: -; V: TRBV28; DNA: TGTGCCAGCAGTATCTCGAGTTATGAGCAGTTCTTC; CDR3: CASSISSYEQFF
size: medium-sized; J: TRBJ2-1; D: -; V: TRBV11-2; DNA: TGTGCCAGCAGCTTAGATCGCGGACTCCTTTCCTACAATGAGCAGTTCTTC; CDR3: CASSLDRGLLSYNEQFF
size: -; J: TRBJ2-1; D: -; V: TRBV30; DNA: TGTGCCTGGAGTGTTTCGAGTTTCTCCTACAATGAGCAGTTCTTC; CDR3: CAWSVSSFSYNEQFF
size: many; J: TRBJ2-7; D: -; V: TRBV10-1; DNA: TGCGCCAGCAGTGACTCTAGCTCCTACGAGCAGTACTTC; CDR3: CASSDSSSYEQYF
size: -; J: TRBJ1-2; D: -; V: TRBV6-1; DNA: TGTGCCAGCAGGCGCAGGGCGGGGACCTACTATGGCTACACCTTC; CDR3: CASRRRAGTYYGYTF
size: few; J: TRBJ2-5; D: TRBD2; V: TRBV24-1; DNA: TGTGCCACCAGTGCACTAGCGGGGAGGGGAGAGACCCAGTACTTC; CDR3: CATSALAGRGETQYF
size: -; J: TRBJ2-1; D: TRBD2; V: TRBV7-6; DNA: TGTGCCAGCAGCTTAGCGGCGGGAGGAGGTGACCAAGAGACCCAGTTCTTC; CDR3: CASSLAAGGGDQETQFF
size: -; J: TRBJ2-1; D: TRBD1; V: TRBV24-1; DNA: TGTGCCACCAGTGATTACCCCACAGGGGGCAATGAGCAGTTCTTC; CDR3: CATSDYPTGGNEQFF
size: many; J: TRBJ2-7; D: -; V: TRBV28; DNA: TGTGCCAGCAGTTTGCCCGGGACACAATCCTACGAGCAGTACTTC; CDR3: CASSLPGTQSYEQYF
size: -; J: TRBJ2-3; D: -; V: TRBV7-6; DNA: TGTGCCAGCAGCCAAGGGGAGGTAAGCACAGATACGCAGTATTTT; CDR3: CASSQGEVSTDTQYF